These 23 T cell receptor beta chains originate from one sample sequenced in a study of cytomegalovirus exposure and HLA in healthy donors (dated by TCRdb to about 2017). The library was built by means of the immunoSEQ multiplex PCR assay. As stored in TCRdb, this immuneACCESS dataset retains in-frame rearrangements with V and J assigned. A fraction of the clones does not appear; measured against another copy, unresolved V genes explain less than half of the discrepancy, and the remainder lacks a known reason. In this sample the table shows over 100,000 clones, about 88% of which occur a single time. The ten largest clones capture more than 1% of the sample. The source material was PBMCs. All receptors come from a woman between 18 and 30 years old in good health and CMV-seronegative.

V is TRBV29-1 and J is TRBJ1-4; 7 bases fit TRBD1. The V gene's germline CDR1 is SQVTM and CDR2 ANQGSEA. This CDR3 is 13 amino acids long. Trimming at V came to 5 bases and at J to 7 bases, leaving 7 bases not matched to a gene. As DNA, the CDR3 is TGCAGCGTTCGGACAGGTTCGGCTGAAAAACTGTTTTTT. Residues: CSVRTGSAEKLFF.

In nucleotides, the CDR3 is TGTGCCAGCACCCCGGGGGAGGAGGTAACTGAAGCTTTCTTT. Protein sequence: CASTPGEEVTEAFF. This chain joins TRBV2 and TRBJ1-1, with a weak D call TRBD1 (5 bases). V lost 7 bases, J lost 5 bases, and 17 bases lay in between. Germline V gene sequence: CDR1 SNHLY, CDR2 FYNNEI. This CDR3 has 14 residues.

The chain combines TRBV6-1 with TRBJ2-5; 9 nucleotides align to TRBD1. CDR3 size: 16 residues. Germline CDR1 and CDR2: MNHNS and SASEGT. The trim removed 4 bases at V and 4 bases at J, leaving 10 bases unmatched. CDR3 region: CASSGPGQGLGETQYF. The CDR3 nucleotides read TGTGCCAGCAGTGGCCCGGGACAGGGACTCGGAGAGACCCAGTACTTC.

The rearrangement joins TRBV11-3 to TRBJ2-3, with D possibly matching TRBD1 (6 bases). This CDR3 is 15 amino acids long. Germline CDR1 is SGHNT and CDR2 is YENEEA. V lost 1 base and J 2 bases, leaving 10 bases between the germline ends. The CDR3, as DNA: TGTGCCAGCAGCTTAGGAGGGGGTCTCACAGATACGCAGTATTTT. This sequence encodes CASSLGGGLTDTQYF.

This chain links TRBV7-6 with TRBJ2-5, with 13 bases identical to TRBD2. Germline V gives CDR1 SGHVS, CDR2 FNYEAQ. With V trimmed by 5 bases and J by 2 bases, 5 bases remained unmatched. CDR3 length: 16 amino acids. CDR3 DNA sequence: TGTGCCAGCAGCCCCTGGACTAGCGGGGGACAAGAGACCCAGTACTTC. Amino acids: CASSPWTSGGQETQYF.

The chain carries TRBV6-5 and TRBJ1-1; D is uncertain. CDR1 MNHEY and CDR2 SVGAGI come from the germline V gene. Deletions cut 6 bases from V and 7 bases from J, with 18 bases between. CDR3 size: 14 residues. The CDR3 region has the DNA TGTGCCAGCAGCCAGGAACTAGGACGGTTTGAAGCTTTCTTT. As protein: CASSQELGRFEAFF.

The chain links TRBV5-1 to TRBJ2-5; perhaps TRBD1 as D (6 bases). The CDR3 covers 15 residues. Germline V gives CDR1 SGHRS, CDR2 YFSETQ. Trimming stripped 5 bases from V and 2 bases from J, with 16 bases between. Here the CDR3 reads CASRPRGWGQETQYF. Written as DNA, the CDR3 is TGCGCCAGCAGACCCAGGGGATGGGGACAAGAGACCCAGTACTTC.

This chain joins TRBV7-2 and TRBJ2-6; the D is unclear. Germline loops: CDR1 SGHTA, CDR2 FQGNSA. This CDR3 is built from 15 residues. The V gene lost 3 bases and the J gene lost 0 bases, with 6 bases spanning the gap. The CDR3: CASSLRRSGANVLTF. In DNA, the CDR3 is TGTGCCAGCAGCTTGAGGCGCTCTGGGGCCAACGTCCTGACTTTC.

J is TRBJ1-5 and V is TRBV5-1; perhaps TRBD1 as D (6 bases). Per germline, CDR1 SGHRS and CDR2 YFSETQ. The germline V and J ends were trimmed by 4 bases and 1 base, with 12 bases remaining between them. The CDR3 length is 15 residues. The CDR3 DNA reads TGCGCCAGCAGCCTTACAGGGCGCAGCAATCAGCCCCAGCATTTT. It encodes CASSLTGRSNQPQHF. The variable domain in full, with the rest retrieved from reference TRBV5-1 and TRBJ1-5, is KAGVTQTPRYLIKTRGQQVTLSCSPISGHRSVSWYQQTPGQGLQFLFEYFSETQRNKGNFPGRFSGRQFSNSRSEMNVSTLELGDSALYLCASSLTGRSNQPQHFGDGTRLSIL.

CDR3 sequence (DNA): TGTGCCAGCAGTTTATTCCCGACAGGCTATAATTCACCCCTCCACTTT. Translated: CASSLFPTGYNSPLHF. V and J are TRBV27 and TRBJ1-6, with D possibly TRBD1 on 6 matching bases. Germline values: CDR1 MNHEY, CDR2 SMNVEV (reference sequence). The ends were cut back, 1 base at V and 3 bases at J, with 10 bases in the middle. The CDR3 covers 16 residues.

The CDR3 DNA is TGTGCCAGCGAGAGGCCAGGAGGAAACTATGGCTACACCTTC. The encoded protein is CASERPGGNYGYTF. J is TRBJ1-2 and V is TRBV7-9; D unresolved. CDR1 is SEHNR, CDR2 FQNEAQ, per germline (reference sequence). This CDR3 has 14 amino acids. The germline V and J ends were trimmed by 8 bases and 2 bases, with 15 bases remaining between them.

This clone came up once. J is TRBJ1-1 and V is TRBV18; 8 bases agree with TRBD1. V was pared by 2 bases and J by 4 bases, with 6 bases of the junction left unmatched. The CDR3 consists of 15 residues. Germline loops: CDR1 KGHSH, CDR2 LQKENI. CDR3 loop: CASSPGLDRATEAFF. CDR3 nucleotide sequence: TGTGCCAGCTCACCAGGGTTGGACAGGGCCACTGAAGCTTTCTTT.

The DNA for the CDR3 is TGCGCCAGCAGCACCGGGACAGCTGGAAACACCATATATTTT. Translating it yields CASSTGTAGNTIYF. The V and J genes are TRBV5-1 and TRBJ1-3, with 7 bases lining up with TRBD1. Germline loops: CDR1 SGHRS, CDR2 YFSETQ. This CDR3 is 14 amino acids long. V was pared by 4 bases and J by 2 bases, with 3 bases of the junction left unmatched.

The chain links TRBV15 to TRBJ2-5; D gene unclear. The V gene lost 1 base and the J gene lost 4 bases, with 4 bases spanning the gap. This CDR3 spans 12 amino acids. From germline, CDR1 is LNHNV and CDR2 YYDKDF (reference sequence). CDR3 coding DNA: TGTGCCACCAGCAGAGTTCTAGAGACCCAGTACTTC. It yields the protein CATSRVLETQYF. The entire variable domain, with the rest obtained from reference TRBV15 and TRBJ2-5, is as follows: DAMVIQNPRYQVTQFGKPVTLSCSQTLNHNVMYWYQQKSSQAPKLLFHYYDKDFNNEADTPDNFQSRRPNTSFCFLDIRSPGLGDTAMYLCATSRVLETQYFGPGTRLLVL.

The CDR3 coding sequence is TGTGCCAGCAGTTGGGGCGGGGGAAATGAGCAGTTCTTC. The encoded protein is CASSWGGGNEQFF. The chain carries TRBV7-3 and TRBJ2-1; TRBD2 agrees at 7 bases. J lost 7 bases, V lost 6 bases, and 6 bases had no gene match. This CDR3 region has 13 residues. The germline V gene encodes CDR1 SGHTA and CDR2 FQGTGA.

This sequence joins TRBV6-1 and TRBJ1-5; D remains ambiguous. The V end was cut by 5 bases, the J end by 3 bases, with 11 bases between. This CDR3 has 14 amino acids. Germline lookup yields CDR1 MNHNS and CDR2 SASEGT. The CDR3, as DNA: TGTGCCAGCAGTACCCGGGGTATCAATCAGCCCCAGCATTTT. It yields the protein CASSTRGINQPQHF.

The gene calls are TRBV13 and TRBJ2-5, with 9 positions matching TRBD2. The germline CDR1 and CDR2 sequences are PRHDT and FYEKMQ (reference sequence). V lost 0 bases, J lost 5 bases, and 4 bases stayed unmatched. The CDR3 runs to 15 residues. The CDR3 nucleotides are TGTGCCAGCAGCTTAGGGCTAGCGGGGAGGGAGACCCAGTACTTC. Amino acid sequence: CASSLGLAGRETQYF.

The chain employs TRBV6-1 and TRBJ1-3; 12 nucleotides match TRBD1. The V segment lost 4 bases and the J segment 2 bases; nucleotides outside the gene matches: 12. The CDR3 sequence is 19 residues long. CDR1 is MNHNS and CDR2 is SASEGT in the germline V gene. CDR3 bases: TGTGCCAGCAGTGCCCTCGGGACAGGGGGCGCGTGGACTGGAAACACCATATATTTT. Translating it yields CASSALGTGGAWTGNTIYF.

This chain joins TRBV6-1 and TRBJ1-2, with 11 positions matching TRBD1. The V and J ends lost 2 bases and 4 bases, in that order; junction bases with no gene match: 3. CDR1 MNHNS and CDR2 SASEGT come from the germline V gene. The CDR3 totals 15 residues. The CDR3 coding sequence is TGTGCCAGCAGTGAAAGGACAGGGGGCGGCTATGGCTACACCTTC. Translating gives CASSERTGGGYGYTF.

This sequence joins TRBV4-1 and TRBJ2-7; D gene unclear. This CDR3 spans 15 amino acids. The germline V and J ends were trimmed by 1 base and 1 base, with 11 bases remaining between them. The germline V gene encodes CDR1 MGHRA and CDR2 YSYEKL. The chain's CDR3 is CASSQAGETSYEQYF. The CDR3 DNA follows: TGCGCCAGCAGCCAAGCGGGTGAGACTTCCTACGAGCAGTACTTC.

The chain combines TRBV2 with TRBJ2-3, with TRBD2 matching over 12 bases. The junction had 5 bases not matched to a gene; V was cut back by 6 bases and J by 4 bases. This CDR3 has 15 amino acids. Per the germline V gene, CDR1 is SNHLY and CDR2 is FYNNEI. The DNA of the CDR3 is TGTGCCAGCAGGGCTAGCGGGGGGGCTTCAGATACGCAGTATTTT. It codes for CASRASGGASDTQYF.

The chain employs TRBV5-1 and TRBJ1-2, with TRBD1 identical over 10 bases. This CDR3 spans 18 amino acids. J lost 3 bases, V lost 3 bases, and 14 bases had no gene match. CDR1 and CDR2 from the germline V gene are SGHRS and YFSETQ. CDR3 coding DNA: TGCGCCAGCAGCTCAAATCCGGGACAGGGGATGTTACACTATGGCTACACCTTC. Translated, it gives CASSSNPGQGMLHYGYTF.

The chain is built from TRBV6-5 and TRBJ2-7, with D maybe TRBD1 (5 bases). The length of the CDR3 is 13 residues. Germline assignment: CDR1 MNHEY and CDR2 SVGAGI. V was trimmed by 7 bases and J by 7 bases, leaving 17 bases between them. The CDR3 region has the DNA TGTGCCAGCATGATCCCAGGGTGGGGTGAGCAGTACTTC. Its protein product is CASMIPGWGEQYF.